These T cell receptor beta chains were read from a single sample in a study of T cells in Graves' hyperthyroidism and ophthalmopathy. MiXCR was run by TCRdb on the multiplex PCR reads, yielding one entry per CDR3 protein. The sample yields about 590,000 distinct CDR3 sequences, approximately 14% seen once. Source material: blood. The receptors come from a woman younger than 30 with Graves' ophthalmopathy. Each CDR3 is given with its conserved first and last residue. D genes are given only for firm matches. The listing skips clone size in some rows; elsewhere it reads once, few, many or a size class.

d_gene | j_gene | abundance | len | v_gene | CDR3nt | CDR3aa
NA | TRBJ1-2 | NA | 14 | TRBV5-1 | TGCGCCAGCAGCCCGGGGGGGGTGAGCTATGGCTACACCTTC | CASSPGGVSYGYTF
NA | TRBJ2-7 | many | 14 | TRBV7-2 | TGTGCCAGCAGCTTAGGCCTCCCTGCCGGGGAGCAGTACTTC | CASSLGLPAGEQYF
TRBD2 | TRBJ2-2 | NA | 15 | TRBV7-6 | TGTGCCAGCAGCTTAGGGCCGGGGAGGGCCGGGGAGCTGTTTTTT | CASSLGPGRAGELFF
TRBD1 | TRBJ1-6 | many | 14 | TRBV7-9 | TGTGCCAGCAGCCTGACAGGGTATAATTCACCCCTCCACTTT | CASSLTGYNSPLHF
NA | TRBJ1-5 | many | 14 | TRBV6-1 | TGTGCCAGCAGTCCTTATACAAGCAATCAGCCCCAGCATTTT | CASSPYTSNQPQHF
NA | TRBJ2-3 | many | 18 | TRBV7-2 | TGTGCCAGCAGCATAGCTCCTCTCCCTAGCCGGAGCGCAGATACGCAGTATTTT | CASSIAPLPSRSADTQYF
NA | TRBJ2-7 | many | 16 | TRBV6-1 | TGTGCCAGCAGTGGGTACCCGAGGACTGGCTTCTACGAGCAGTACTTC | CASSGYPRTGFYEQYF
TRBD2 | TRBJ2-7 | many | 19 | TRBV10-3 | TGTGCCATAAAAGCTGGGACTAGCGGGAGGGCTTTCTACTCCTACGAGCAGTACTTC | CAIKAGTSGRAFYSYEQYF
TRBD1 | TRBJ1-1 | many | 16 | TRBV9 | TGTGCCAGCAGCGTAACAGGGGGCGTGGATAACACTGAAGCTTTCTTT | CASSVTGGVDNTEAFF
NA | TRBJ1-2 | NA | 13 | TRBV11-2 | TGTGCCAGCAGCTTAGTGGGCCCAACTGGCTACACCTTC | CASSLVGPTGYTF
NA | TRBJ1-5 | few | 15 | TRBV6-2/TRBV6-3 | TGTGCCAGCAGTTCCCGGTTTGACAGTGCGGGGCCCCAGCATTTT | CASSSRFDSAGPQHF
NA | TRBJ1-4 | many | 13 | TRBV12-3/TRBV12-4 | TGTGCCAGCAGTCCTGGCCTTAATGAAAAACTGTTTTTT | CASSPGLNEKLFF
TRBD1 | TRBJ1-2 | NA | 15 | TRBV5-1 | TGCGCCAGCAGCTCCACAGGGGGCTCAGTCGATGGCTACACCTTC | CASSSTGGSVDGYTF
NA | TRBJ2-2 | many | 15 | TRBV12-3/TRBV12-4 | TGTGCCAGCAGTTTATTGGGGGGCGCCGGCGGGGAGCTGTTTTTT | CASSLLGGAGGELFF
NA | TRBJ1-5 | NA | 14 | TRBV13 | TGTGCCAGCAGCCAGGGACCGAGCAATCAGCCCCAGCATTTT | CASSQGPSNQPQHF
TRBD2 | TRBJ2-3 | once | 18 | TRBV11-3 | TGTGCCAGCAGCGGACTAGCGGGCCTGTCCCCAAGGGGGCATACGCAGTATTTT | CASSGLAGLSPRGHTQYF
NA | TRBJ1-5 | many | 13 | TRBV7-2 | TGTGCCAGCAGCTCAATGACAGGTCAGCCCCAGCATTTT | CASSSMTGQPQHF
NA | TRBJ1-4 | many | 14 | TRBV7-2 | TGTGCCAGCAGCTTAGGTGGGTTGGGTGAAAAACTGTTTTTT | CASSLGGLGEKLFF
NA | TRBJ2-7 | many | 16 | TRBV7-2 | TGTGCCAGCAGTCCCCTGCCCCGGGGGAGCTCCTACGAGCAGTACTTC | CASSPLPRGSSYEQYF
NA | TRBJ1-5 | NA | 14 | TRBV20-1 | TGCAGTGCTAGGACGGGGTGGGGGGGGCAGCCCCAGCATTTT | CSARTGWGGQPQHF
NA | TRBJ2-3 | NA | 13 | TRBV11-3 | TGTGCCAGCAGCTGGGTGGAGGAAGATACGCAGTATTTT | CASSWVEEDTQYF
NA | TRBJ1-2 | many | 13 | TRBV20-1 | TGCAGTGCTACGGGGCAGGGACCCTATGGCTACACCTTC | CSATGQGPYGYTF
TRBD2 | TRBJ2-2 | few | 17 | TRBV5-1 | TGCGCCAGCAGCTCATCCCCCGGGACTACGAACACCGGGGAGCTGTTTTTT | CASSSSPGTTNTGELFF
NA | TRBJ2-7 | few | 15 | TRBV4-3 | TGCGCCAGCAGCCAAGAGCTAGCGAGTACCCTCGAGCAGTACTTC | CASSQELASTLEQYF